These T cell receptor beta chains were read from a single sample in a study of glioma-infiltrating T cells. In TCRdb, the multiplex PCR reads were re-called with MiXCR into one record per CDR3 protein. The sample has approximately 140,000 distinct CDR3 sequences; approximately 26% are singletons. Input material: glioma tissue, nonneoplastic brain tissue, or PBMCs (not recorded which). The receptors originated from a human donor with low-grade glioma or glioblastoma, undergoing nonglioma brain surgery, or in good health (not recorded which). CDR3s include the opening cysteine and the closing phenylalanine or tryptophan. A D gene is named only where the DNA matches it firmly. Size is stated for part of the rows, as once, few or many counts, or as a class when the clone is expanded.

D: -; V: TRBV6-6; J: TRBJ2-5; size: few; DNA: TGTGCCAGCAGTTACTCGAATGGAAATCAAGAGACCCAGTACTTC; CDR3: CASSYSNGNQETQYF
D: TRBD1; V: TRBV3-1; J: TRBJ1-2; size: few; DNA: TGTGCCAGCAGCCAACTCGGGACAGGGAATGGCTACACCTTC; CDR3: CASSQLGTGNGYTF
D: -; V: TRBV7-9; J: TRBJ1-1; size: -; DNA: TGTGCCAGCAGCTTAGTGGAGAGGAACACTGAAGCTTTCTTT; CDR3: CASSLVERNTEAFF
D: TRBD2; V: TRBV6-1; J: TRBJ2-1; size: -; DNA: TGTGCCAGCAGCCTGACTAGCGGGGGCCTTTACAATGAGCAGTTCTTC; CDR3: CASSLTSGGLYNEQFF
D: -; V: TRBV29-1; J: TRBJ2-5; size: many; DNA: TGCAGCGTTGAATCTACAGAAGGAGAGACCCAGTACTTC; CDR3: CSVESTEGETQYF
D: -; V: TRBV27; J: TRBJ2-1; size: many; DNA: TGTGCCAGCAGTTTATCTAACTACAATGAGCAGTTCTTC; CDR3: CASSLSNYNEQFF
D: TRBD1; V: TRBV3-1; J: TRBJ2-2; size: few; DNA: TGTGCCAGCAGCCGAGCCGGACAGGGGATCACCGGGGAGCTGTTTTTT; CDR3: CASSRAGQGITGELFF
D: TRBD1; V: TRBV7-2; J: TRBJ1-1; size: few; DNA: TGTGCCAGCAGCACTTGGGACAGGAAGGCTGAAGCTTTCTTT; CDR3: CASSTWDRKAEAFF
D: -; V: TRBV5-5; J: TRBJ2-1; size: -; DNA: TGTGCCAGCAGCCCTTCACGGGACCGACCGTACAATGAGCAGTTCTTT; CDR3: CASSPSRDRPYNEQFF
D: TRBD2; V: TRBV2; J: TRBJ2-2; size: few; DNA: TGTGCCAGCAGTTTGCGGGGGAAAATGAGAAACACCGGGGAGCTGTTTTTT; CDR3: CASSLRGKMRNTGELFF
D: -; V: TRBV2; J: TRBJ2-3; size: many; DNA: TGTGCCAGCCGTCCGTCTCCGTCAGATACGCAGTATTTT; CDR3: CASRPSPSDTQYF
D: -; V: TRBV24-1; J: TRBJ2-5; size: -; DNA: TGTGCCACCAGTGATTGGACTGCGGGCGAGGCCCAGTACTTC; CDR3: CATSDWTAGEAQYF
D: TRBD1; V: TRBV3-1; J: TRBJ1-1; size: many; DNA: TGTGCCAGCAGCTACCTGACAGGGGGCGATCACACTGAAGCTTTCTTT; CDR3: CASSYLTGGDHTEAFF
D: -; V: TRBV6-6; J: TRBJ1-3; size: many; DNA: TGTGCCAGCAGTTACTCGTATCAATCTACCTCTGGAAACACCATATATTTT; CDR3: CASSYSYQSTSGNTIYF
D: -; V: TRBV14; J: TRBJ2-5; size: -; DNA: TGTGCCAGCAGCCAAGGTGCGCGGACAGTCCAAGAGACCCAGTACTTC; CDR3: CASSQGARTVQETQYF
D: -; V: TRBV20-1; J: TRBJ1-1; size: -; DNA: TGCAGTGCGGCGACACAGGGAGGGGACACTGAAGCTTTCTTT; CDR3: CSAATQGGDTEAFF
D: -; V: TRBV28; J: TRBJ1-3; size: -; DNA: TGTGCCAGCAGCTCTCACGACAGGCCTGGAAACACCATATATTTT; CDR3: CASSSHDRPGNTIYF
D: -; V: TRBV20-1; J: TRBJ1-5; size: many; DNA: TGCAGTGCTGAGGACTGGGGCAGGCCGAATCGTAGCAATCAGCCCCAGCATTTT; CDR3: CSAEDWGRPNRSNQPQHF
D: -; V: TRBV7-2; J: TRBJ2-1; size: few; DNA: TGTGCCAGCAGCTTAGGGGTTGTCAATGAGCAGTTCTTC; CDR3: CASSLGVVNEQFF
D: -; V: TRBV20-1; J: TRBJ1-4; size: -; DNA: TGCAGTGCTAGGGGGAGGGCGGCTAATGAAAAACTGTTTTTT; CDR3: CSARGRAANEKLFF
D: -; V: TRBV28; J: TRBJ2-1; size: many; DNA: TGTGCCAGCAGTTTCGGGCAGGTTATGAATGAGCAGTTCTTC; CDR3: CASSFGQVMNEQFF
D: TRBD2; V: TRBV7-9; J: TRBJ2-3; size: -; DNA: TGTGCCAGCAGCCAACGGCGGACTAGCGGGGGGGCAGATACGCAGTATTTT; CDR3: CASSQRRTSGGADTQYF
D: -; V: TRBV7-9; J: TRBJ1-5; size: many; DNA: TGTGCCAGCAGCTTATCTGGGAATAGCAATCAGCCCCAGCATTTT; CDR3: CASSLSGNSNQPQHF
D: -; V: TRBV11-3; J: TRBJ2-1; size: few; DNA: TGTGCCAGCAGCTCACGGGACCCCTACAATGAGCAGTTCTTC; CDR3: CASSSRDPYNEQFF
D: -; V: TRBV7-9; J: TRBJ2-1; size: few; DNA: TGTGCCAGCAGCTTAACGGTGGGCGGACACAATGAGCAGTTCTTC; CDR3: CASSLTVGGHNEQFF
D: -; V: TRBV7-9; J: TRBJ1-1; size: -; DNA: TGTGCCAGCAGCTCGGGACTGGTGAACACTGAAGCTTTCTTT; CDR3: CASSSGLVNTEAFF
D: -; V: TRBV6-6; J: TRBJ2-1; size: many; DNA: TGTGCCAGCAGTTACTCCATCGGGGGACCCAATGAGCAGTTCTTC; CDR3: CASSYSIGGPNEQFF
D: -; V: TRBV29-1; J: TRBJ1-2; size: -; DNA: TGCAGCGTTCCGGACCCTAACTATGGCTACACCTTC; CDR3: CSVPDPNYGYTF
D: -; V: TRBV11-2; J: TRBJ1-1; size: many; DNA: TGTGCCAGCAGCTTAGCAGCACGGACGATGAACACTGAAGCTTTCTTT; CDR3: CASSLAARTMNTEAFF